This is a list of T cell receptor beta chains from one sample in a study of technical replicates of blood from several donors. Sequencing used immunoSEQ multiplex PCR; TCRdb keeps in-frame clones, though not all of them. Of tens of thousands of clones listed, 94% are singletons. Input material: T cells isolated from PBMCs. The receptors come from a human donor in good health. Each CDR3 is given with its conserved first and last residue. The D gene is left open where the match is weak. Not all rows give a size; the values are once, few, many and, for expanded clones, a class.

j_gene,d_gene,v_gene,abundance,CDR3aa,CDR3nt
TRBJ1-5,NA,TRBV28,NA,CASSLLRWPQHF,TGTGCCAGCAGTTTATTACGGTGGCCCCAGCATTTT
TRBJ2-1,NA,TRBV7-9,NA,CASSLGGASYSSSYNEQFF,TGTGCCAGCAGCTTAGGCGGGGCTTCTTATTCTAGCTCCTACAATGAGCAGTTCTTC
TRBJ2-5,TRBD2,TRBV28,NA,CASAPLMKPGLAIGTQYF,TGTGCCAGCGCCCCTCTCATGAAACCGGGACTAGCGATCGGGACCCAGTACTTC
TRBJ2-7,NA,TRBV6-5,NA,CASSGHDAQIHEQYF,TGTGCCAGCAGTGGGCATGACGCCCAGATCCACGAGCAGTACTTC
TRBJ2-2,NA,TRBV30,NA,CAWRAAGLGELFF,TGTGCCTGGAGGGCGGCAGGGCTAGGGGAGCTGTTTTTT
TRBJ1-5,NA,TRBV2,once,CASSVSGPGNQPQHF,TGTGCCAGCAGTGTTTCTGGGCCCGGCAATCAGCCCCAGCATTTT
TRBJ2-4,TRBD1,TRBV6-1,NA,CASSVTQQGRAKNIQYF,TGTGCCAGCAGTGTTACTCAACAGGGGCGAGCCAAAAACATTCAGTACTTC
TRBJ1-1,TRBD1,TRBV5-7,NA,CASSFTGAPNTEAFF,TGTGCCAGCAGCTTTACAGGGGCCCCAAACACTGAAGCTTTCTTT
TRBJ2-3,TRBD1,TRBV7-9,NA,CASSSGTGASPQYF,TGTGCCAGCAGCTCGGGTACAGGGGCCTCCCCGCAGTATTTT
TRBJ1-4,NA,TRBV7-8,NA,CASSFWAGEKLFF,TGTGCCAGCAGCTTCTGGGCGGGTGAAAAACTGTTTTTT
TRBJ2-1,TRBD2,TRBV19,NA,CASSPLAGDYNEQFF,TGTGCCAGTAGTCCTCTAGCGGGGGACTACAATGAGCAGTTCTTC
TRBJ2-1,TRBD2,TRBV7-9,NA,CASSLDASGAWDEQFF,TGTGCCAGCAGCTTAGATGCTAGCGGGGCATGGGATGAGCAGTTCTTC
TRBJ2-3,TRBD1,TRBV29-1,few,CSSGDSAGQYF,TGCAGCTCTGGGGACAGCGCCGGGCAGTATTTT
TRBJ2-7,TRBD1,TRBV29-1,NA,CSVVGQGAAGEQYF,TGCAGCGTTGTGGGACAGGGGGCGGCAGGCGAGCAGTACTTC
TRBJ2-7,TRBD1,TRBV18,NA,CASSPPIGTGLTYEQYF,TGTGCCAGCTCACCACCGATAGGGACAGGATTAACCTACGAGCAGTACTTC
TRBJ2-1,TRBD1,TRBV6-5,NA,CASSYDLGQGAYEQFF,TGTGCCAGCAGTTACGACCTAGGACAGGGGGCCTATGAGCAGTTCTTC
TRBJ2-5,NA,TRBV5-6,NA,CASSSRLLETQYF,TGTGCCAGCAGCTCGAGACTACTAGAGACCCAGTACTTC